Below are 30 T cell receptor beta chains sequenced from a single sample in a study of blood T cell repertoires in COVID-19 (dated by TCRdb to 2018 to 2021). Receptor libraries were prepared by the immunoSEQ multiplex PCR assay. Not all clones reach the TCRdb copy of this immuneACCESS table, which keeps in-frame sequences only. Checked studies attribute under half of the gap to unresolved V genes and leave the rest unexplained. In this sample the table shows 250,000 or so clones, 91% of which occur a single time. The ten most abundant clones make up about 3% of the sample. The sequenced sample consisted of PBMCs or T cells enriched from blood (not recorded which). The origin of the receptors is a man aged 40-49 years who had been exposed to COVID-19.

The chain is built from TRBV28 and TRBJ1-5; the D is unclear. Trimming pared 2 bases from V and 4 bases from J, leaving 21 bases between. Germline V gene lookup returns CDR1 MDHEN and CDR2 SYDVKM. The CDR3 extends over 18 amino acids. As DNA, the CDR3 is TGTGCCAGCAGTTTACAGTTCGGGAACAGAGGGCCGAATCAGCCCCAGCATTTT. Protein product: CASSLQFGNRGPNQPQHF.

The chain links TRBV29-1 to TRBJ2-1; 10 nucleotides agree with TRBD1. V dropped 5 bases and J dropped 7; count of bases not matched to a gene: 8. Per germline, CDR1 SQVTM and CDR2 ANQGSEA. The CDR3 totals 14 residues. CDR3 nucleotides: TGCAGCGTTAATGGACAGGGGGATGGGAATGAGCAGTTCTTC. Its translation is CSVNGQGDGNEQFF.

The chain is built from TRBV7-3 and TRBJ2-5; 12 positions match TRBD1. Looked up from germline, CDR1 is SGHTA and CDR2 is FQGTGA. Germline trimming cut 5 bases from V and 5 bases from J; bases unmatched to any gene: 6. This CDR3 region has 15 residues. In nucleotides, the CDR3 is TGTGCCAGCAGCCCGGGACAGGGGGCTGGTGAGACCCAGTACTTC. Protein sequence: CASSPGQGAGETQYF.

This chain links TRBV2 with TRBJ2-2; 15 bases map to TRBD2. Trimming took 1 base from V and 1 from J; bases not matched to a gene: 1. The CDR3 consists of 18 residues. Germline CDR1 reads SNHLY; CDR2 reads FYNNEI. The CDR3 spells CASSEVGLAGGNTGELFF. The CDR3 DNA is TGTGCCAGCAGTGAAGTGGGACTAGCGGGAGGGAACACCGGGGAGCTGTTTTTT.

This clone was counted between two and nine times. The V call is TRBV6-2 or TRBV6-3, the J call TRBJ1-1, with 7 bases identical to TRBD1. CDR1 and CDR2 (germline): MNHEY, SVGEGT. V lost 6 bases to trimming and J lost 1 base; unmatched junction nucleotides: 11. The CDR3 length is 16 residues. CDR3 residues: CASSPRQGTGNTEAFF. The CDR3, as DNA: TGTGCCAGCAGCCCTCGACAGGGAACGGGGAACACTGAAGCTTTCTTT.

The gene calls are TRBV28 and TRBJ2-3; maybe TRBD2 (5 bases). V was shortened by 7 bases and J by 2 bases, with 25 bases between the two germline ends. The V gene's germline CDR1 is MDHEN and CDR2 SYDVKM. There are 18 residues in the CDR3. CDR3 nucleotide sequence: TGTGCCAGCACCCAGGTCTTCATAGCGTCACCGACCACAGATACGCAGTATTTT. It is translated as CASTQVFIASPTTDTQYF.

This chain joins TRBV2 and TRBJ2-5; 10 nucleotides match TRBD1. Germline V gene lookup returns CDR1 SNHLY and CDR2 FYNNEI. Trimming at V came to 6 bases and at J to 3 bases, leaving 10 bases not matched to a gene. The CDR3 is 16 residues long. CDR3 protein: CASRLPGQGNEETQYF. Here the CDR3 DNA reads TGTGCCAGCAGGTTACCGGGACAGGGGAACGAAGAGACCCAGTACTTC.

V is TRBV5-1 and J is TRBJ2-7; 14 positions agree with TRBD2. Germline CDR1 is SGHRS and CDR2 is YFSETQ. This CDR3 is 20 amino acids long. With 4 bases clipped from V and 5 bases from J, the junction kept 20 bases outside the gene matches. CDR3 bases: TGCGCCAGCAGCGGGGGGATCTTGACTAGCGGGAGGGCCTTAAGCCACGAGCAGTACTTC. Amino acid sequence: CASSGGILTSGRALSHEQYF.

CDR3 amino acids: CASSSGTGNSGANVLTF. DNA of the CDR3: TGTGCCAGTAGTAGCGGGACAGGGAACTCTGGGGCCAACGTCCTGACTTTC. V is TRBV19 and J is TRBJ2-6; 9 positions agree with TRBD1. The CDR3 is made up of 17 amino acids. Germline CDR1 reads LNHDA; CDR2 reads SQIVND (reference sequence). V lost 4 bases to trimming and J lost 0 bases; unmatched junction nucleotides: 4.

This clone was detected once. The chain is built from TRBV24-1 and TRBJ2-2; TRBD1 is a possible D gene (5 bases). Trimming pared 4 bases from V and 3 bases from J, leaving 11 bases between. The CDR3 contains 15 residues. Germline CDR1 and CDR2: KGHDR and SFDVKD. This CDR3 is CATSDTRQYTGELFF. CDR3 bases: TGTGCCACCAGTGACACAAGACAGTACACCGGGGAGCTGTTTTTT.

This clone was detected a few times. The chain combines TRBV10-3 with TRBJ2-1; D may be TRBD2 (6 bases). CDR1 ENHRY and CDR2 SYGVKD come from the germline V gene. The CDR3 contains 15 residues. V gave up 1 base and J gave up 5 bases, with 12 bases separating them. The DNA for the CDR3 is TGTGCCATCAGTGAGTGGGGACTCGAAAACAATGAGCAGTTCTTC. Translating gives CAISEWGLENNEQFF.

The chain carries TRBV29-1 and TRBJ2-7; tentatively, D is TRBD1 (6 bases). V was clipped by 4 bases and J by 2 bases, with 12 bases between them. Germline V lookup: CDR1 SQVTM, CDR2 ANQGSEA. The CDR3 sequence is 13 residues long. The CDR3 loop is CSVAPDSPYEQYF. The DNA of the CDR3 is TGCAGCGTTGCCCCGGACAGCCCCTACGAGCAGTACTTC.

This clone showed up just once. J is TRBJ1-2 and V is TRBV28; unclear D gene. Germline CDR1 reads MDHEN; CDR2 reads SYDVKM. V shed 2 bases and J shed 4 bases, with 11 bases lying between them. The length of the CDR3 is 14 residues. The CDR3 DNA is TGTGCCAGCAGTTTAGGCGGAGGAACCTATGGCTACACCTTC. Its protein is CASSLGGGTYGYTF.

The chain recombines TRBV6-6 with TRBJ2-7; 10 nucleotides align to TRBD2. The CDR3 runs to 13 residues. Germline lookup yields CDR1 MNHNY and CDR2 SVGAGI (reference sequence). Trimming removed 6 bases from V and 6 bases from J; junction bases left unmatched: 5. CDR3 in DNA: TGTGCCAGCAGACTAGCGGGAAGGATCGAGCAGTACTTC. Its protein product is CASRLAGRIEQYF.

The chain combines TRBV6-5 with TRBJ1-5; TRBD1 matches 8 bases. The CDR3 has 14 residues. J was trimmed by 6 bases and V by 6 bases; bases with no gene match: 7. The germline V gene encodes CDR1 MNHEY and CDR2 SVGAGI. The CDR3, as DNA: TGTGCCAGCAGGCCCGCAGGGGGCAGTCAGCCCCAGCATTTT. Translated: CASRPAGGSQPQHF.

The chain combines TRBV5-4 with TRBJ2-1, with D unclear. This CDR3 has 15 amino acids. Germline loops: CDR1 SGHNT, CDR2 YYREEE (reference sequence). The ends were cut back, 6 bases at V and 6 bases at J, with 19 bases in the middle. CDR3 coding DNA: TGTGCCAGCACCTCTACGGTCCCAGGCACCAATGAGCAGTTCTTC. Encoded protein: CASTSTVPGTNEQFF.

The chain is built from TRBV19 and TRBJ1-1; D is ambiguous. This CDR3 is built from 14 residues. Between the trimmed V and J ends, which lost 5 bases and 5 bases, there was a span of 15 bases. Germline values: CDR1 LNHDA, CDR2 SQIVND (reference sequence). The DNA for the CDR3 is TGTGCCAGTAGTTCTACCTCAACTGGTACTGAAGCTTTCTTT. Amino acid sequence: CASSSTSTGTEAFF.

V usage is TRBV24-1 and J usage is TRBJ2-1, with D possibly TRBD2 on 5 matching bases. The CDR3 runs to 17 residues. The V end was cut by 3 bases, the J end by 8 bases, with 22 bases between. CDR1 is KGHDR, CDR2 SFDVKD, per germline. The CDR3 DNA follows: TGTGCCACCAGTGATCCGCATCTTGAGGCTGGGAGAGATGAGCAGTTCTTC. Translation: CATSDPHLEAGRDEQFF.

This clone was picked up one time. CDR3 DNA: TGTGCCAGCAGCCCCAACAGAAACACCATATATTTT. This gives the protein CASSPNRNTIYF. The J gene is TRBJ1-3, the V gene TRBV6-5, with D uncertain. Trimming left V 6 bases short and J 5 bases short, with 8 bases between. Germline lookup yields CDR1 MNHEY and CDR2 SVGAGI. The CDR3 is made up of 12 amino acids.

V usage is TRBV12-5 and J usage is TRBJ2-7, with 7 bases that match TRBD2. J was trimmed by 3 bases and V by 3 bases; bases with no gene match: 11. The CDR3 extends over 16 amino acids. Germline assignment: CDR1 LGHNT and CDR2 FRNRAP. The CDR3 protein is CASGFERPSGFYEQYF. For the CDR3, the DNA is TGTGCTAGTGGTTTTGAACGTCCTAGCGGATTCTACGAGCAGTACTTC.

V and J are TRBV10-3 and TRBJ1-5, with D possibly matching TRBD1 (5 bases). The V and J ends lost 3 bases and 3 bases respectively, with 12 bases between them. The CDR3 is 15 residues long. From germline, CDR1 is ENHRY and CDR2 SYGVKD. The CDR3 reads CAISDMGRDNQPQHF. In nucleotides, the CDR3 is TGTGCCATCAGTGATATGGGCAGGGACAATCAGCCCCAGCATTTT.

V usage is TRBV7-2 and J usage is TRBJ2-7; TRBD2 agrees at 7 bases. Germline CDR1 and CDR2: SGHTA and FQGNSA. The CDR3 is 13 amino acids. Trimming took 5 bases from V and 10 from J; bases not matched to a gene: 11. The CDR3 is CASSPIQTGGQYF. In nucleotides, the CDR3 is TGTGCCAGCAGCCCCATTCAGACGGGAGGTCAGTACTTC.

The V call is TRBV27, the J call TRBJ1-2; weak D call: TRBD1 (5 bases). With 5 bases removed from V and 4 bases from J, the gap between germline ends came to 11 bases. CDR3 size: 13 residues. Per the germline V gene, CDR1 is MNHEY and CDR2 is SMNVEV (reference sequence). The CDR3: CASSPQGVYGYTF. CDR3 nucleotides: TGTGCCAGCAGTCCCCAGGGTGTCTATGGCTACACCTTC.

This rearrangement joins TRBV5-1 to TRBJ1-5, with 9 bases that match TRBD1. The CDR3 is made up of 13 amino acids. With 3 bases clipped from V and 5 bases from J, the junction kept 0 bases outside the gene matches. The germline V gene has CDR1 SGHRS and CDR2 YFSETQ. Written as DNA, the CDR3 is TGCGCCAGCAGCTGGACAGGGGATCAGCCCCAGCATTTT. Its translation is CASSWTGDQPQHF.

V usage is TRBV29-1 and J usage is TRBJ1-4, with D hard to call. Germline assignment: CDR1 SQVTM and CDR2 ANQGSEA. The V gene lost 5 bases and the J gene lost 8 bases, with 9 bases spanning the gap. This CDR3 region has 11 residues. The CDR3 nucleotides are TGCAGCGTTTCGAGAGGGGAAAAACTGTTTTTT. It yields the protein CSVSRGEKLFF.

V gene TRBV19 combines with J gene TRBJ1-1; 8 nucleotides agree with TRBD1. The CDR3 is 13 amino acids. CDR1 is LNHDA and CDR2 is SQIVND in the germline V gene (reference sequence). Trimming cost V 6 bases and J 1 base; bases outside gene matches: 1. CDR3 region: CASRGTGNTEAFF. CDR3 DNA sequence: TGTGCCAGTAGGGGGACAGGGAACACTGAAGCTTTCTTT. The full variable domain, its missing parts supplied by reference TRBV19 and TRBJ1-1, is DGGITQSPKYLFRKEGQNVTLSCEQNLNHDAMYWYRQDPGQGLRLIYYSQIVNDFQKGDIAEGYSVSREKKESFPLTVTSAQKNPTAFYLCASRGTGNTEAFFGQGTRLTVV.

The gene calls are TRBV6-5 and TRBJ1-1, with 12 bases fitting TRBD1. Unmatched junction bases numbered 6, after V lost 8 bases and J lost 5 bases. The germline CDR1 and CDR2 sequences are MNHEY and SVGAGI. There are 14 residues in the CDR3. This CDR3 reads CASLGQGADTEAFF. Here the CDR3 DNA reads TGTGCCAGCCTGGGACAGGGGGCCGATACTGAAGCTTTCTTT.

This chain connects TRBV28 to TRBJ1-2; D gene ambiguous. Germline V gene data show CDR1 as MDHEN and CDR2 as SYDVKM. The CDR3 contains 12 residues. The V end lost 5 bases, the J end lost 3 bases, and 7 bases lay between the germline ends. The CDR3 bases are TGTGCCAGCAGTAACCAGGACTATGGCTACACCTTC. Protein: CASSNQDYGYTF.

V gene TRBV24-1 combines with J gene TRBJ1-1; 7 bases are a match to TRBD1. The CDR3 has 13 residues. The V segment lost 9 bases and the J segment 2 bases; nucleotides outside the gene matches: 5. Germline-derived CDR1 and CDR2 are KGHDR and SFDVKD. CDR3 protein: CATAGTANTEAFF. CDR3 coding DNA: TGTGCCACCGCGGGGACAGCCAACACTGAAGCTTTCTTT.

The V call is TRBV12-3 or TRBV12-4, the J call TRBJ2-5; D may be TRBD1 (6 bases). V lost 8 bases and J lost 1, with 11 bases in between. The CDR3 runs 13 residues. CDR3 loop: CASGGRGQETQYF. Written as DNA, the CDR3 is TGTGCCAGCGGGGGCCGCGGCCAAGAGACCCAGTACTTC.